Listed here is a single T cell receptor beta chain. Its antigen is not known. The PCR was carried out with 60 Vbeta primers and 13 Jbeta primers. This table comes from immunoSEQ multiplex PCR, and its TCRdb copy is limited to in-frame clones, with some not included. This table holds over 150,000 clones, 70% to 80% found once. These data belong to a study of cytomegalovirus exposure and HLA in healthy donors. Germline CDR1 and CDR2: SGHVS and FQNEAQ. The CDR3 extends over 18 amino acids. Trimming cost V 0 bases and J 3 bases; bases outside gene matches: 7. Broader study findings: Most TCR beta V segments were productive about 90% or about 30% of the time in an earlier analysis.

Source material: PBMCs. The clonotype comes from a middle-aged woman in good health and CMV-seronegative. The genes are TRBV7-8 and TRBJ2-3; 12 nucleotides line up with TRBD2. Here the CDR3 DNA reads TGTGCCAGCAGCTTAGCCGTACTAGCGGGAGGTAGTACAGATACGCAGTATTTT. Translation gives CASSLAVLAGGSTDTQYF.